This record covers a single TCR beta chain. The sample holds a few counts of this clonotype. It lacks a known antigen. No base quality values were provided; no much bigger clone lies one nucleotide off. Trimming costs V 0 bases and J 2 bases, and their ends lie 10 bases apart. Including cysteine and phenylalanine, the CDR3 has 15 amino acids. CDR3 DNA only is kept here, 45 bases in frame from base 1. In the germline V gene, CDR1 corresponds to MNHEY and CDR2 to SVGAGI. The sample belongs to a study of T cells after yellow fever vaccination (dated by TCRdb to between 2018 and 2021). Regarding the research as a whole: The SMART-Seq v4 Ultra Low Input RNA kit was used to prepare libraries from fractions with low cell numbers. To follow T-cell clones before and after primary and booster YFV17D yellow fever vaccination, bulk TCR alpha and beta repertoires were sequenced over time. The cohort comprised two healthy male donors, one aged 18 to 30 and one aged 30 to 40 years. Blood was drawn at multiple timepoints before and after primary and secondary immunization, with bulk PBMC replicates and cell subsets isolated.

TCR cDNA was synthesized by 5'RACE template switching, through which a universal primer site and unique molecular identifiers were introduced. Priming for cDNA synthesis came from both the TCR alpha and TCR beta constant segments. Library amplification used two PCR steps, and the second PCR step added sample barcodes and sequencing adapters. Libraries were sequenced on Illumina HiSeq 2500 (2x100 bp) or NovaSeq (2x150 bp). Concerning the study's data processing: Demultiplexing of reads and collapsing into UMI consensus sequences were performed with MIGEC, and V(D)J alignment was carried out with MiXCR. Clonotypes responding to the vaccine were identified with edgeR on replicate PBMC samples, with the criteria of FDR below 0.01 and a log2 fold change above 5 up to day 15. Each bulk clonotype received a CD4 or CD8 identity based on whether the sequenced CD4 or CD8 repertoire contained that clonotype at higher abundance. The public reads were run again by TCRdb, first through fastp at Q25 and then through MiXCR, and only productive beta chains were kept. Under each unique CDR3 protein, matching rows form one entry showing the most common genes and DNA. In this record, the V and J calls reflect TCRdb's handling and not the investigators' own analysis. The sample table contains hundreds of thousands of distinct CDR3 sequences; only one count was recorded for 9% to 15% of them. 15% of the sample is held by the ten biggest clonotypes.

The sample's treatment or condition label is to be understood as: live attenuated yellow fever vaccine strain. At each blood-draw timepoint, two biological replicates of bulk PBMCs were obtained. PBMCs were isolated from peripheral blood using a standard Ficoll-Paque protocol. TriZol was used to extract RNA from bulk PBMCs, CD4 and CD8 fractions, and dextramer-positive and dextramer-negative fractions. Paper-wide results and their limitations: Most clones expanded after primary vaccination (approximately 96% of CD4 and over 80% of CD8) were re-detected after the booster, suggesting that broad memory maintenance occurred. Because abundant contaminating clonotypes from the bulk population could be contained in FACS-sorted repertoires, computational filtering was required. Only two donors were included in the study, so the extent to which the findings can be generalized is limited. Compared with the primary T-cell response, the secondary T-cell response was faster but weaker, reaching its peak on day 5 rather than on day 15. A small fraction of clonotypes appeared in both the CD4 and CD8 compartments, likely as a result of convergent recombination.

The source of this sequence is a man under 40 who received the YFV17D yellow fever vaccine. Specimen: PBMCs, collected on the day of the yellow fever booster vaccination. Rearrangement joined TRBV6-5 to TRBJ1-1; the D gene is unclear. The DNA sequence is as follows: TGTGCCAGCAGTTACTCGATGAACAGCAACACTGAAGCTTTCTTT. Its coded protein is CASSYSMNSNTEAFF.